The clone carrying this T cell receptor beta chain has a count of ten or more. The antigen is unknown. This entry is derived from a study of CD8+CD57+ T cells in acquired aplastic anemia. Study-level results: Measurement in patients showed lower diversity in CD8+CD57+ cells than in total CD4+ and CD8+ pools.

This CDR3 spans 14 amino acids. Germline assignment: CDR1 DFQATT and CDR2 SNEGSKA (reference sequence). The germline V and J ends were trimmed by 5 bases and 6 bases, with 17 bases remaining between them. Researchers used genomic DNA as the template to profile TCR beta VDJ and CDR3. From the reads, TCRdb called clonotypes with MiXCR, one entry per CDR3 protein. The sample lists about 20,000 distinct CDR3 sequences; about 40% were seen once. It was patients with CD8+CD57+ cell expansion by flow cytometry who were chosen for sequencing. With no exception, the patients had severe acquired aplastic anemia.

The source is a human donor with aplastic anemia. The chain is built from TRBV20-1 and TRBJ2-1; TRBD2 might be the D (6 bases). Sequenced sample: CD8+CD57+ T cells sorted from PBMCs. Subset in this sample: bead-enriched CD8+CD57+ effector memory T cells from SAA patients. CDR3 amino acids: CSAPTSYSGNEQFF. As DNA, the CDR3 is TGCAGTGCTCCCACATCGTATAGCGGCAATGAGCAGTTCTTC.